This entry lists 16 T cell receptor beta chains sequenced from one sample in a study of regulatory T cells in long-lasting Graves disease. The time point denotes: newly diagnosed GD, antithyroid drugs for less than 3 months. PBMCs were the source of the RNA used for TCR sequencing. Through Arm-PCR of CDR3 regions and iRepertoire HTBI primers, TCR beta libraries were built. TCRdb re-derived calls from the multiplex PCR reads in MiXCR, one entry per CDR3 protein. The sample carries some 560,000 distinct CDR3 sequences, more than 15% recorded once. Another study also made use of these data, one on T cells in Graves' hyperthyroidism and ophthalmopathy.

Sequences were derived from peripheral blood mononuclear cells (PBMCs), sampled at new diagnosis, from a patient treated with antithyroid drugs. The receptors were sampled from a middle-aged woman with Graves disease.

The J gene is TRBJ2-7, the V gene TRBV19; 13 nucleotides agree with TRBD2. V was pared by 4 bases and J by 0 bases, with 3 bases of the junction left unmatched. From germline, CDR1 is LNHDA and CDR2 SQIVND (reference sequence). The CDR3 sequence is 16 residues long. The CDR3 spells CASSTRTSGSSYEQYF. CDR3 nucleotides: TGTGCCAGTAGTACCAGGACTAGCGGGAGCTCCTACGAGCAGTACTTC.

This clonotype was seen only a few times. The V and J genes are TRBV12-3 or TRBV12-4 and TRBJ1-5, with D possibly matching TRBD1 (5 bases). This CDR3 contains 14 residues. V lost 6 bases and J 6 bases, leaving 15 bases between the germline ends. CDR3 protein: CASSPNRDFQPQHF. The CDR3, as DNA: TGTGCCAGCAGCCCCAATCGGGACTTTCAGCCCCAGCATTTT.

This clonotype was detected ten times or more. The chain is built from TRBV11-1 and TRBJ2-1; D is unclear. Between the trimmed V and J ends, which lost 6 bases and 8 bases, there was a span of 20 bases. The length of the CDR3 is 15 residues. Germline loops: CDR1 SGHAT, CDR2 FQDESV (reference sequence). The CDR3 DNA is TGTGCCAGCAGTTTACTCCTCAACCCCCGGGATGAGCAGTTCTTC. Encoded protein: CASSLLLNPRDEQFF.

This clonotype was picked up a small number of times. Here the CDR3 DNA reads TGTGCCAGCAGCCTTGGACTAGCGGGGGCCTCCCAAGAGACCCAGTACTTC. It is translated as CASSLGLAGASQETQYF. The V call is TRBV13, the J call TRBJ2-5; TRBD2 matches 13 bases. The J segment lost 1 base and the V segment lost 5 bases, leaving 7 bases of the junction unmatched. Germline CDR1 reads PRHDT; CDR2 reads FYEKMQ (reference sequence). The CDR3 loop spans 17 amino acids.

This clonotype was counted many times. The V and J genes are TRBV19 and TRBJ1-1; TRBD1 matches at 8 bases. The germline V gene has CDR1 LNHDA and CDR2 SQIVND (reference sequence). The CDR3 runs 13 residues. V was clipped by 4 bases and J by 8 bases; unmatched bases: 6. The CDR3 region is CASSKPGGAEAFF. CDR3 bases: TGTGCCAGTAGTAAGCCAGGGGGCGCGGAAGCTTTCTTT.

The chain has TRBV19 and TRBJ1-6, with a weak D call TRBD1 (5 bases). The V gene lost 6 bases and the J gene lost 7 bases, with 16 bases spanning the gap. Germline V lookup: CDR1 LNHDA, CDR2 SQIVND (reference sequence). The length of the CDR3 is 15 residues. The CDR3 nucleotides read TGTGCCAGTAGACCCCCGGGACGGGGGAATTCACCCCTCCACTTT. This gives the protein CASRPPGRGNSPLHF.

This clonotype was seen at least ten times. The chain recombines TRBV28 with TRBJ1-4; TRBD1 aligns across 10 bases. The V and J ends lost 0 bases and 7 bases, in that order; junction bases with no gene match: 5. Germline CDR1 is MDHEN and CDR2 is SYDVKM. This CDR3 contains 16 residues. The CDR3 bases are TGTGCCAGCAGTTTATGGGCCGGGACAGGGGCTGAAAAACTGTTTTTT. Its protein product is CASSLWAGTGAEKLFF.

This clonotype was detected ten times or more. The chain employs TRBV19 and TRBJ2-1; D remains ambiguous. Trimming shortened V by 0 bases and J by 2 bases, and 5 bases separated the two germline ends. The CDR3 length is 14 residues. CDR1 and CDR2 from the germline V gene are LNHDA and SQIVND (reference sequence). This CDR3 reads CASSIDGTYNEQFF. The CDR3 nucleotides read TGTGCCAGTAGTATAGATGGGACCTACAATGAGCAGTTCTTC.

Note on this clonotype: Just one base apart from a much larger clone, this may be a read error. The chain is built from TRBV3-1 and TRBJ2-7, with D possibly being TRBD2 (5 bases). The germline gives CDR1 LGHDT, CDR2 YNNKEL (reference sequence). CDR3 length equals 15 residues. Trimming took 8 bases from V and 7 from J, leaving 24 bases between them. CDR3 nucleotide sequence: TGTGCCAGCGGCTGGGGTGACTACTTAGGAAAAGAGCAGTACTTC. Protein product: CASGWGDYLGKEQYF.

The chain links TRBV19 to TRBJ2-6; D is tentatively TRBD1 or TRBD2 (6 bases each). Looked up from germline, CDR1 is LNHDA and CDR2 is SQIVND (reference sequence). This CDR3 contains 16 residues. Trimming cost V 7 bases and J 2 bases, with 15 bases left between them. CDR3 nucleotides: TGTGCCAGTATGCACAGGGACTTTGCTGGGGCCAACGTCCTGACTTTC. This gives the protein CASMHRDFAGANVLTF.

In this sample, this clonotype turned up a few times. The CDR3 reads CSARDSNYGYTF. Written as DNA, the CDR3 is TGCAGTGCTCGGGACAGCAACTATGGCTACACCTTC. This chain connects TRBV20-1 to TRBJ1-2; 7 nucleotides match TRBD1. The ends lost 5 bases at V and 2 bases at J; junction bases unmatched: 2. Germline V CDR1 and CDR2: DFQATT, SNEGSKA (reference sequence). The CDR3 loop spans 12 amino acids.

In this sample, this clonotype turned up a few times. Possible read error: a much larger clone is one base away. The chain employs TRBV5-1 and TRBJ1-1; the D gene is possibly TRBD1 (6 bases). This CDR3 comprises 17 residues. Germline CDR1 SGHRS, CDR2 YFSETQ. This CDR3 is CANSLNRVLTTNTEAFF. The CDR3 nucleotides read TGCGCCAACAGCTTGAACAGGGTTTTAACTACGAACACTGAAGCTTTCTTT.

At least ten counts were recorded for this clonotype. The chain is built from TRBV6-5 and TRBJ1-5; a weak D match, TRBD1 (6 bases). The CDR3 has 18 amino acids. CDR1 is MNHEY and CDR2 is SVGAGI in the germline V gene. V gave up 4 bases and J gave up 0 bases, with 19 bases separating them. The CDR3 bases are TGTGCCAGCAGTTTACACGACGGGACACAAAATAGCAATCAGCCCCAGCATTTT. This encodes CASSLHDGTQNSNQPQHF.

This clonotype came up many times. The chain employs TRBV2 and TRBJ1-5; 7 positions agree with TRBD1. Germline loops: CDR1 SNHLY, CDR2 FYNNEI. The CDR3 totals 17 residues. V was clipped by 7 bases and J by 6 bases; unmatched bases: 18. The CDR3 nucleotides read TGTGCCAGCACCGAACAGATTCTGACAGGGAGGGTTCAGCCCCAGCATTTT. Amino acids: CASTEQILTGRVQPQHF.

This clonotype was counted at least ten times. Mismatch with germline at one junction end may stem from a read error. V gene TRBV5-5 combines with J gene TRBJ1-2; the match to TRBD1 covers 8 bases. CDR1 SGHKS and CDR2 YYEKEE come from the germline V gene (reference sequence). The length of the CDR3 is 13 residues. The CDR3 DNA follows: TGCGCCAGCAGCCCATGGACAGGGCCAGGCTACACCTTC. This translates into CASSPWTGPGYTF.

This clonotype has only a few counts. J is TRBJ1-3 and V is TRBV10-3; 7 bases fit TRBD1. Germline assignment: CDR1 ENHRY and CDR2 SYGVKD. This CDR3 is built from 13 residues. The ends lost 8 bases at V and 0 bases at J; junction bases unmatched: 1. The CDR3 DNA sequence: TGTGCCATCTGGGACAGCTCTGGAAACACCATATATTTT. It specifies CAIWDSSGNTIYF.